This record covers a single T cell receptor (beta chain). Its antigen is as yet unknown. Donors likely had unrecorded immune exposures despite being nominally healthy when sampled. The CDR3 extends over 16 amino acids. Germline V gives CDR1 SGHVS, CDR2 FQNEAQ. Trimming pared 0 bases from V and 0 bases from J, leaving 11 bases between. This specimen comes from a study of cytomegalovirus exposure and HLA in healthy donors. Notes on the study in general: A later analysis revealed that TCR association rates differed between HLA loci, peaking at DRB1 and bottoming out at HLA-C. A cluster of highly shared sequence variants was likely a sequencing artifact.

A multiplex PCR was run with 60 Vbeta primers and 13 Jbeta primers. Some clones are missing from TCRdb's copy, which holds only in-frame ones; the method was immunoSEQ multiplex PCR. This table has about 130,000 clones, around 70% appearing once. V is TRBV7-8 and J is TRBJ1-1, with a weak D call TRBD1 (5 bases). The sequence came from a woman aged 60-75 years in good health and CMV-seropositive. Sequencing was done on a sample of PBMCs. The CDR3 region is CASSLARGSLNTEAFF. The CDR3 nucleotides are TGTGCCAGCAGCTTAGCGCGGGGGAGTCTGAACACTGAAGCTTTCTTT.